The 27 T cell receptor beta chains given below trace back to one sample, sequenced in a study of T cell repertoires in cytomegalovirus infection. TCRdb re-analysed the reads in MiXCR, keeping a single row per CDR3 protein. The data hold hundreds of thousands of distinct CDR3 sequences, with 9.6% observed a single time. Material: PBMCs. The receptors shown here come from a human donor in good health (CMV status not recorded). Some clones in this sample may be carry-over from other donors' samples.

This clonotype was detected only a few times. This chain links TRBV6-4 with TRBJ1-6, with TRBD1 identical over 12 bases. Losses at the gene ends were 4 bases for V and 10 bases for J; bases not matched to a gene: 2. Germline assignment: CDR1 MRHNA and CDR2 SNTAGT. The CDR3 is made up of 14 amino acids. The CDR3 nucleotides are TGTGCCAGCAGTGCCGGGACAGGGGGCTCACCCCTCCACTTT. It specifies CASSAGTGGSPLHF.

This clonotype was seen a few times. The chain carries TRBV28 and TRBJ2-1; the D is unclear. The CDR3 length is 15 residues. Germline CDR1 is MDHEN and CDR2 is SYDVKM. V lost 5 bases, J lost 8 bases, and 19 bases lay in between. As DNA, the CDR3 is TGTGCCAGCAGTACACCGGGCTTAGGTGAGGATGAGCAGTTCTTC. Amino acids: CASSTPGLGEDEQFF.

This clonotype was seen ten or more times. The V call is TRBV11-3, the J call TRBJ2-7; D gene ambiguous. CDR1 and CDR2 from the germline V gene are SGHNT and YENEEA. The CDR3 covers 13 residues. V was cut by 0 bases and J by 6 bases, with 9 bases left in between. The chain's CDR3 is CASSLDSGVEQYF. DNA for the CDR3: TGTGCCAGCAGCTTAGATTCTGGAGTCGAGCAGTACTTC. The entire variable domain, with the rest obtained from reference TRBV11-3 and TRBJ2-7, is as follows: EAGVVQSPRYKIIEKKQPVAFWCNPISGHNTLYWYLQNLGQGPELLIRYENEEAVDDSQLPKDRFSAERLKGVDSTLKIQPAELGDSAVYLCASSLDSGVEQYFGPGTRLTVT.

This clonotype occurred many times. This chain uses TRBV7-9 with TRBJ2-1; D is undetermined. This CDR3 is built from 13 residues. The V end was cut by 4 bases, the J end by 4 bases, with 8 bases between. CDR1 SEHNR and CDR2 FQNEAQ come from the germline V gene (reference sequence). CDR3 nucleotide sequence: TGTGCCAGCAGCTCCCTGTTTTACAATGAGCAGTTCTTC. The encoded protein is CASSSLFYNEQFF.

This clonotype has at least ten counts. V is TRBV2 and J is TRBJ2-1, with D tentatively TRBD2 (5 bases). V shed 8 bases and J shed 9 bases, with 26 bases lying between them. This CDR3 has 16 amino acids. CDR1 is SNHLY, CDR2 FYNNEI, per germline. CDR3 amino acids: CASPPGWKKTSGEQFF. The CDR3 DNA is TGTGCCAGCCCCCCCGGGTGGAAAAAAACGAGCGGTGAGCAGTTCTTC.

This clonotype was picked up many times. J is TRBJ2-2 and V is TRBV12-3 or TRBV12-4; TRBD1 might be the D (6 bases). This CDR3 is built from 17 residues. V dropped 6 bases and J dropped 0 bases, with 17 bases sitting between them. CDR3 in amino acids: CASSQGLDSANTGELFF. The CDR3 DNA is TGTGCCAGCAGCCAGGGGTTAGATAGTGCGAACACCGGGGAGCTGTTTTTT.

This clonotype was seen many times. The CDR3 loop is CASTGGRGQPQHF. The CDR3 nucleotides read TGTGCCAGCACGGGGGGGCGCGGACAGCCCCAGCATTTT. V is TRBV7-8 and J is TRBJ1-5; D possibly corresponds to TRBD1 (6 bases). This CDR3 contains 13 residues. Trimming removed 7 bases from V and 7 bases from J, with 14 bases in between. Germline CDR1 SGHVS, CDR2 FQNEAQ.

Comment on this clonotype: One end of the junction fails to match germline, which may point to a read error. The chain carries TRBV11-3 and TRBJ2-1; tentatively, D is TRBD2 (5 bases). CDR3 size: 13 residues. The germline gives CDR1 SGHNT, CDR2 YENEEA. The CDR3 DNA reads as TGTACCAGCAGCCCAACTAGATACAATGAGCAGTTCTTC. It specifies CTSSPTRYNEQFF.

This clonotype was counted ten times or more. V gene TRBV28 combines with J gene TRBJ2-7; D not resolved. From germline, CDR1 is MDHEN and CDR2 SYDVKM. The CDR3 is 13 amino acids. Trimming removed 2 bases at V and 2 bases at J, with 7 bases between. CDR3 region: CASSLRQAYEQYV. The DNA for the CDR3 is TGTGCCAGCAGTTTACGGCAGGCCTACGAGCAGTACGTC.

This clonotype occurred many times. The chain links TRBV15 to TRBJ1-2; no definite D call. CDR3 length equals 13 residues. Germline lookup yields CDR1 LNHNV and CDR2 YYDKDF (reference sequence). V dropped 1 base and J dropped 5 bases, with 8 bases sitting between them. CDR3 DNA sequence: TGTGCCACCAGCAGAGGCACGAAATATGGCTACACCTTC. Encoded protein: CATSRGTKYGYTF.

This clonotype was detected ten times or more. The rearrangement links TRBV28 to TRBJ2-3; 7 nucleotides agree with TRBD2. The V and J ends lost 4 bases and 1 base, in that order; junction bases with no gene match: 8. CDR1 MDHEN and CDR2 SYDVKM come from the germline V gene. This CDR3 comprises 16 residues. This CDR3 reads CASSSTGGGGTDTQYF. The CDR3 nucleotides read TGTGCCAGCAGTTCGACCGGCGGGGGAGGCACAGATACGCAGTATTTT.

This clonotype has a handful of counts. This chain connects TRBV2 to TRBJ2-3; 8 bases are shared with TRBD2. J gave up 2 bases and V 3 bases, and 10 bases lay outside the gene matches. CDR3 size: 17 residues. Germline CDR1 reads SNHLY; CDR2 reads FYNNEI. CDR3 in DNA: TGTGCCAGCAGTGAGGGGGCGGGGGGCCCCTTCACAGATACGCAGTATTTT. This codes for CASSEGAGGPFTDTQYF.

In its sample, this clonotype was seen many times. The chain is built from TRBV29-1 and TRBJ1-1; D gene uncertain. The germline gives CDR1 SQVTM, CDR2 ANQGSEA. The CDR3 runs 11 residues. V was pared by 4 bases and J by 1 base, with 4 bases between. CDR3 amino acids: CSVGSNTEAFF. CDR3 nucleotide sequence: TGCAGCGTTGGCTCGAACACTGAAGCTTTCTTT. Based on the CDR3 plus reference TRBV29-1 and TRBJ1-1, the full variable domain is SAVISQKPSRDICQRGTSLTIQCQVDSQVTMMFWYRQQPGQSLTLIATANQGSEATYESGFVIDKFPISRPNLTFSTLTVSNMSPEDSSIYLCSVGSNTEAFFGQGTRLTVV.

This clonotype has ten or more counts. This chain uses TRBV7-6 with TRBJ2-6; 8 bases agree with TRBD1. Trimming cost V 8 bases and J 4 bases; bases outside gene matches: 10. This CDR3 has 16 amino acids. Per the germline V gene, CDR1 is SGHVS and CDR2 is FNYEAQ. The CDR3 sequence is CASRPTGAGGANVLTF. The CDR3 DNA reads TGTGCCAGCCGACCGACAGGGGCAGGGGGGGCCAACGTCCTGACTTTC.

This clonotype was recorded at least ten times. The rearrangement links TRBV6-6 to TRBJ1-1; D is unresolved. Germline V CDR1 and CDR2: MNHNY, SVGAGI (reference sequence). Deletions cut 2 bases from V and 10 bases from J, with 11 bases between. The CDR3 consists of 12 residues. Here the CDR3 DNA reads TGTGCCAGCAGTTACATGGCTGGCGGAGCTTTCTTT. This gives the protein CASSYMAGGAFF.

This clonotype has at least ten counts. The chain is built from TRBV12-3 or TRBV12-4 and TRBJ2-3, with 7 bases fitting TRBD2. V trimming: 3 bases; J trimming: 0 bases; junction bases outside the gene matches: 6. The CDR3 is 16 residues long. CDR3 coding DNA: TGTGCCAGCAGTTTGGGGCCTAGCGGAAGCACAGATACGCAGTATTTT. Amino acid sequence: CASSLGPSGSTDTQYF.

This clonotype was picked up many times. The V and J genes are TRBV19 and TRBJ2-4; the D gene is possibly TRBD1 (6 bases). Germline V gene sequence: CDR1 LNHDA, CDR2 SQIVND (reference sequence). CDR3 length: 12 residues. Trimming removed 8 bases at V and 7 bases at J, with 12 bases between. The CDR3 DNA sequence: TGTGCCAGTTCCTACCAGGGGAACATTCAGTACTTC. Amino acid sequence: CASSYQGNIQYF. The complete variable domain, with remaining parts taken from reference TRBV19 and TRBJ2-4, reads DGGITQSPKYLFRKEGQNVTLSCEQNLNHDAMYWYRQDPGQGLRLIYYSQIVNDFQKGDIAEGYSVSREKKESFPLTVTSAQKNPTAFYLCASSYQGNIQYFGAGTRLSVL.

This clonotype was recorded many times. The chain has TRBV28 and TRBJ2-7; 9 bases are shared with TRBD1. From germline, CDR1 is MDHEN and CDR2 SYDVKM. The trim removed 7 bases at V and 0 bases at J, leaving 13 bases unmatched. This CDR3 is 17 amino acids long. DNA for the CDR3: TGTGCCAGCACCTCTCTTTTACAGGGGGCCACCTCCTACGAGCAGTACTTC. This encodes CASTSLLQGATSYEQYF.

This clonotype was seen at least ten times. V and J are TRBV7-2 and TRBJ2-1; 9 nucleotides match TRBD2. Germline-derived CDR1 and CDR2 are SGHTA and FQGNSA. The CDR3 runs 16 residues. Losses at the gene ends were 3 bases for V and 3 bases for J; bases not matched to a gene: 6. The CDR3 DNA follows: TGTGCCAGCAGCTTTAGCGGCGGGGGGGTCTACAATGAGCAGTTCTTC. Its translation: CASSFSGGGVYNEQFF.

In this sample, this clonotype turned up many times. The CDR3 sequence is CSARVPGMETQYF. The DNA of the CDR3 is TGCAGTGCTAGAGTTCCAGGGATGGAGACCCAGTACTTC. The J gene is TRBJ2-5, the V gene TRBV20-1; D perhaps matches TRBD1 (5 bases). Germline loops: CDR1 DFQATT, CDR2 SNEGSKA (reference sequence). This CDR3 is 13 amino acids long. V lost 1 base and J lost 5, with 11 bases in between.

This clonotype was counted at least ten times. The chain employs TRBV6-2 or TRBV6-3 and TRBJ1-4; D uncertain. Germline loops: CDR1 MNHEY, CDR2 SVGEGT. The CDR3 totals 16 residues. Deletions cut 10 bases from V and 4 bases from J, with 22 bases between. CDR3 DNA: TGTGCCACAGGATGGAGGAGGCCTCCGGATAATGAAAAACTGTTTTTT. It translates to CATGWRRPPDNEKLFF.

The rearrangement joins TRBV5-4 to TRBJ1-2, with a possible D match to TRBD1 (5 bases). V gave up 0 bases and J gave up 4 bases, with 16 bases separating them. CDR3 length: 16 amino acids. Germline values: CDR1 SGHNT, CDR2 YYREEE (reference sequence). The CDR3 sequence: CASSLGSLGELYGYTF. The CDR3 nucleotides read TGTGCCAGCAGCTTGGGAAGCTTGGGGGAACTCTATGGCTACACCTTC.

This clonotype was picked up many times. The CDR3 is CASRRTGATYEQYF. CDR3 DNA sequence: TGTGCCAGCAGAAGGACAGGGGCAACCTACGAGCAGTACTTC. The chain uses TRBV7-9 and TRBJ2-7; 9 nucleotides line up with TRBD1. Unmatched junction bases numbered 5, after V lost 6 bases and J lost 2 bases. CDR3 length equals 14 residues. CDR1 is SEHNR and CDR2 is FQNEAQ in the germline V gene (reference sequence).

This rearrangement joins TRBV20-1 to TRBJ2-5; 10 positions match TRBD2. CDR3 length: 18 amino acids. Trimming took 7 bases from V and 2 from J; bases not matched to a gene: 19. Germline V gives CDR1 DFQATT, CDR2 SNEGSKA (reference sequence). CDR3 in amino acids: CSGVIPAGGPRRQETQYF. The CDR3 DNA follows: TGCAGTGGTGTAATACCAGCGGGGGGGCCAAGGAGGCAAGAGACCCAGTACTTC.

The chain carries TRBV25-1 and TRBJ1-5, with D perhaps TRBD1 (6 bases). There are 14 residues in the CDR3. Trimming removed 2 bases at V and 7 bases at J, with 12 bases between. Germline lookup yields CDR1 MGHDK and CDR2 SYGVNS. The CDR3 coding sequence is TGTGCCAGCAGTGAAGGGGGCAGCAGGCAGCCCCAGCATTTT. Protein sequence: CASSEGGSRQPQHF.

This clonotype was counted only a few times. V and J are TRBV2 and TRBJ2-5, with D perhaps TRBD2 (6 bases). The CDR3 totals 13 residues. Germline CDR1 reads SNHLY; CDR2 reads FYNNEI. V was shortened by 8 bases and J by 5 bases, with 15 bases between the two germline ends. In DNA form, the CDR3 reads TGTGCCAGCCGACTGGAGGGAGTGGAGACCCAGTACTTC. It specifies CASRLEGVETQYF.

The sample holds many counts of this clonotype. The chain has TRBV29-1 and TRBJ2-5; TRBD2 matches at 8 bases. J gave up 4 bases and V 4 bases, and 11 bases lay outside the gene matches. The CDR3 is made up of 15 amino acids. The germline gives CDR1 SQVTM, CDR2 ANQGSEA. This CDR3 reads CSVGPSGSRGETQYF. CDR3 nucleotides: TGCAGCGTTGGTCCTAGCGGGTCAAGGGGAGAGACCCAGTACTTC.